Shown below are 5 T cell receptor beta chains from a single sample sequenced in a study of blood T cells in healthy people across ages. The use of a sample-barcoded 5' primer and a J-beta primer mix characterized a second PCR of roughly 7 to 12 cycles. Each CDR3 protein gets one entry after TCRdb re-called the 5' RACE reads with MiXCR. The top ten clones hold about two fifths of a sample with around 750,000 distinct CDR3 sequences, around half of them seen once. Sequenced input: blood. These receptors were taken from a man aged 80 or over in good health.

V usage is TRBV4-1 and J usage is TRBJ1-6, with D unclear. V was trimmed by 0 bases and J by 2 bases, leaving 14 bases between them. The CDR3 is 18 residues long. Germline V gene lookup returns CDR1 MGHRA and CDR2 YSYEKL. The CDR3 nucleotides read TGCGCCAGCAGCCAAGATCATGAGACGTCGACCTATAATTCACCCCTCCACTTT. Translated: CASSQDHETSTYNSPLHF.

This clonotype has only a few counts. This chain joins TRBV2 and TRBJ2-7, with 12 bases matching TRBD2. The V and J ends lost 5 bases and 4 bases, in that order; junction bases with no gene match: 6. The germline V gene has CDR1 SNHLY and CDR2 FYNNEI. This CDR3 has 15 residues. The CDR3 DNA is TGTGCCAGCAGTACAACTAGCGGGAGGTCGTACGAGCAGTACTTC. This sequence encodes CASSTTSGRSYEQYF. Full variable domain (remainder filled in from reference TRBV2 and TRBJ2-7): EPEVTQTPSHQVTQMGQEVILRCVPISNHLYFYWYRQILGQKVEFLVSFYNNEISEKSEIFDDQFSVERPDGSNFTLKIRSTKLEDSAMYFCASSTTSGRSYEQYFGPGTRLTVT.

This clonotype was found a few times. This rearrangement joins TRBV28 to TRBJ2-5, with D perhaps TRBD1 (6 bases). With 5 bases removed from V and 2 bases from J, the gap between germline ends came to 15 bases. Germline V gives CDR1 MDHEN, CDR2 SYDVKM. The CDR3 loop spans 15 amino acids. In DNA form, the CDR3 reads TGTGCCAGCAGTCCCCCCGGGACACTACAAGAGACCCAGTACTTC. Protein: CASSPPGTLQETQYF.

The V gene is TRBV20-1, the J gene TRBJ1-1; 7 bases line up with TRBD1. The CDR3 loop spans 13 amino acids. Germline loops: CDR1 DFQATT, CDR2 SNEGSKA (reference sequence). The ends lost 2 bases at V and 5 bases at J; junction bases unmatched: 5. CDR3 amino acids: CSARKPGGTEAFF. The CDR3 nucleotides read TGCAGTGCTAGAAAACCAGGGGGAACTGAAGCTTTCTTT.

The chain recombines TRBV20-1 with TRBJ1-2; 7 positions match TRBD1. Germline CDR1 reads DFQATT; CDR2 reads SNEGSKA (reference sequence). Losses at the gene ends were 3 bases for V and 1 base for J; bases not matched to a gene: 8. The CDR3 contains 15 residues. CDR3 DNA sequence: TGCAGTGCTAGTGCCCCAGGGGGTAATAACTATGGCTACACCTTC. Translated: CSASAPGGNNYGYTF.